This T cell receptor (beta chain) was found in a study of T cells in Graves' hyperthyroidism and ophthalmopathy. Study at large: Peripheral blood was collected at initial diagnosis, before any treatment.

At least ten counts were recorded for this clonotype. The antigen remains unidentified. Study results and limitations: Before onset, by a median of 6.5 months, the model predicted ophthalmopathy.

It was RNA transcripts that yielded the amplified TCR beta CDR3 regions. RT-PCR in the first round (using the HTBI primer set) targeted the TCR CDR3. TCRdb passed the multiplex PCR reads through MiXCR, listing each CDR3 protein once. Altogether 550,000 to 600,000 distinct CDR3 sequences are present, approximately 15% being singletons, with the ten largest covering roughly 7%. Lactation, pregnancy, other autoimmune disease or uncontrolled infection led to exclusion of patients. The diagnostic basis comprised clinical symptoms, serum thyroxine and TRAb, thyroid ultrasound and orbital computed tomography. The sequenced sample was blood. The origin of this receptor is a woman aged 18-29 years with Graves' ophthalmopathy.

CDR3 amino acids: CAWSKGASGRTDTQYF. The CDR3 DNA reads TGTGCCTGGTCAAAAGGCGCTAGCGGGAGGACAGATACGCAGTATTTT. This chain joins TRBV30 and TRBJ2-3, with 11 bases matching TRBD2. V shed 5 bases and J 3 bases; nucleotides not matched to a gene: 10. Germline CDR1 reads GTSNPN; CDR2 reads SVGIG (reference sequence). The CDR3 covers 16 residues.